This T cell receptor beta chain originates from a study of persistence of HIV-infected CD4 T cells (dated by TCRdb to about 2020). For context, the study as a whole: Suppressive ART had been received by participants for a median of around eight years. Peripheral blood samples of up to 180 mL were taken at multiple time points, with the exception of two participants who underwent leukapheresis at a single time point. The study isolated CMV- and HIV-1 Gag-responding CD4+ T cells from ART-treated individuals to examine antigen-driven clonal expansion of HIV-1-infected cells. Proviral sequencing was used to assess clonality among infected cells, whereas TCRbeta sequencing gauged the clonality of all cells within each sorted population. For the TCR cluster analysis across participants, under 10 participants were included for CMV and six or seven participants for Gag. The research as a whole found: TCRbeta richness in CMV- and Gag-responding cells was significantly lower than in anti-CD3/anti-CD28-responding cells; CMV-responding cells had higher oligoclonality than CD3/CD28-stimulated and Gag-responding cells. Restriction of bulk TCR analyses to the rare CMV-responding cells that actually carried HIV-1 proviruses was not possible. Within the same sorted populations, how oligoclonal the TCRs were correlated with how oligoclonal the proviruses were. Antigen-responding cells were enriched for degenerate expanded CDR3beta sequences, which suggests convergent selection of CD4+ responses to CMV and Gag. Few individuals were included in the study, and only a limited range of antigens was tested.

A remark on this clone: It lacks a known antigen. No much larger clonotype is one base removed from it; base qualities were not supplied.

Taken with the paper, the label for treatment or condition translates to: suppressive antiretroviral therapy. Lysates of CMV-infected fibroblasts at approximately 9.6 ug/mL were used to stimulate the cells. Responding CD4+ T cells were sorted on the basis of upregulation of both CD40 ligand and CD69. Participants were HIV-1-infected adults who started suppressive ART during chronic infection. For at least 4 years, participants had undetectable plasma HIV-1 RNA, below 50 copies/mL. To be included, participants needed a CD4+ T cell count above 400 cells/uL and a positive CMV serology. Before stimulation, PBMCs were isolated using density centrifugation and then depleted of CD8+ T cells. For 18 hours, CD8-depleted PBMCs were stimulated with anti-CD28/CD49d costimulation, a CD40-blocking antibody, and enfuvirtide, which was added to prevent new infections. Sorting was done on either a Beckman Coulter MoFlo Legacy or an XDP sorter, and propidium iodide was used to exclude dead cells. For samples with more than one million cells, genomic DNA was extracted with the QIAamp DNA Mini Kit, and for all other samples the Quick-DNA Microprep Kit was used.

The immunoSEQ hsTCRB assay version 4, run in survey mode, was used to sequence TCRbeta repertoires from genomic DNA. Genomic DNA was diluted to roughly 9.8 ng/uL, using up to 1 ug per sample for TCRbeta sequencing. The authors' analysis ran thus. ImmunoSeq Analyzer 3.0 was used for analysis of TCRbeta data, and diversity was computed on productive nucleotide rearrangements. Lower-bound TCR diversity was estimated with the improved Chao index, and clonality with the Gini coefficient using the Immunarch R package. Different nucleotide rearrangements encoding the same CDR3beta amino acid sequence were treated as distinct clonotypes. Differential abundance analysis identified TCRbeta sequences significantly enriched in antigen-responding cells relative to anti-CD3/anti-CD28-activated cells. TCRs were clustered by predicted peptide-MHC specificity with GLIPH2, both within individual participants and across merged participant data sets. In its TCRdb copy, this immuneACCESS table keeps in-frame sequences only and misses some clones. Where compared with another copy, unresolved V genes explain less than half of these, and the others have no known cause. D and trimming were read from the DNA, whereas the V and J calls and clone size are those reported in that table. The sample table shows more than 15,000 clones, and less than 70% are seen once. Clones ranked in the top ten supply 7% to 9% of the sample.

The germline V gene yields SNHLY for CDR1 and FYNNEI for CDR2. V is shortened by 6 bases, J by 1 base, and the region joining them spans 9 bases. The CDR3 contains 13 residues, cysteine and phenylalanine counted. Solely the CDR3 DNA is kept, with 39 bases framed from the first base. The sequence derives from an adult woman with HIV who was CMV-seropositive. The material was CD4+ T cells sorted from PBMCs after approximately 20-hour stimulation, obtained from a patient who received antiretroviral therapy. Explained via the paper, the cell subset or site label denotes: CD40L+CD69+ CD4 T cells responding to CMV lysate. The chain couples TRBV2 to TRBJ2-5; the D gene is perhaps TRBD1 or TRBD2, each of them matching over 6 bases. The CDR3 has the sequence CASRRDTQETQYF. At the DNA level, the sequence is TGTGCCAGCAGGCGGGACACCCAAGAGACCCAGTACTTC.